This note documents a single T cell receptor beta chain sequence. The data derive from a study of blood T cell repertoires in COVID-19. Turning to the study itself: The origin of the acute and convalescent COVID-19 samples was the United States, Italy and Spain.

This CDR3 is 18 amino acids long. Germline loops: CDR1 SGHRS, CDR2 YFSETQ. The V gene lost 0 bases and the J gene lost 4 bases, with 21 bases spanning the gap. Repertoires were generated with immunoSEQ multiplex PCR, while TCRdb's copy carries only in-frame clones and drops some. The sample records a few hundred thousand clones, around four fifths being singletons. This chain uses TRBV5-1 with TRBJ2-3; D is perhaps TRBD2 (7 bases). Sequencing input: peripheral blood. This receptor was taken from a man aged 55 to 70 who had recovered from COVID-19. The CDR3 DNA reads TGCGCCAGCAGCTTGGTAGGCGGGGGCTCTGGAGGGGCAGATACGCAGTATTTT. Amino acid sequence: CASSLVGGGSGGADTQYF.